The 15 T cell receptor beta chains listed next were all sequenced from one sample in a study of CD8+CD57+ T cells in acquired aplastic anemia. It was genomic DNA that served as the template for profiling TCR beta VDJ and CDR3. TCRdb itself ran the reads through MiXCR, one entry per CDR3 protein. The sample consists of under 200,000 distinct CDR3 sequences, roughly 64% of them appearing once. The sequenced material came from sorted CD4+, CD8+, or CD8+CD57+ T cells (not recorded which) from PBMCs. Source of these receptors: a human donor with severe aplastic anemia or a healthy control (not recorded which).

The rearrangement uses TRBV5-8 and TRBJ2-7; no clear D. The CDR3 contains 14 residues. V was clipped by 0 bases and J by 10 bases, with 17 bases between them. Germline CDR1 and CDR2: SGHTS and YDEGEE. The CDR3, as DNA: TGTGCCAGCAGCTTGGAGGATAAGTCCGGGCCTCAGTACTTC. Amino acids: CASSLEDKSGPQYF.

The genes are TRBV19 and TRBJ1-1; D possibly corresponds to TRBD1 (6 bases). V was clipped by 0 bases and J by 1 base, with 18 bases between them. There are 18 residues in the CDR3. CDR1 is LNHDA, CDR2 SQIVND, per germline (reference sequence). In DNA form, the CDR3 reads TGTGCCAGTAGTATAGATCGGACGGCAGGGGCCCAGAACACTGAAGCTTTCTTT. This sequence encodes CASSIDRTAGAQNTEAFF.

The V and J genes are TRBV30 and TRBJ2-3; perhaps TRBD1 as D (6 bases). Germline loops: CDR1 GTSNPN, CDR2 SVGIG (reference sequence). The CDR3 sequence is 14 residues long. V lost 2 bases to trimming and J lost 3 bases, with 12 bases between them. CDR3 region: CAWSILTGTDTQYF. CDR3 sequence (DNA): TGTGCCTGGAGTATACTAACAGGGACAGATACGCAGTATTTT.

V and J are TRBV24-1 and TRBJ2-5; D is ambiguous. The germline V and J ends were trimmed by 4 bases and 9 bases, with 14 bases remaining between them. Germline CDR1 is KGHDR and CDR2 is SFDVKD. The CDR3 contains 13 residues. The CDR3 region has the DNA TGTGCCACCAGTGACGAGGACCGCCAGGCCCAGTACTTC. Translated: CATSDEDRQAQYF.

V gene TRBV7-2 combines with J gene TRBJ2-2; D not resolved. The CDR3 is made up of 14 amino acids. Germline V gene data show CDR1 as SGHTA and CDR2 as FQGNSA. V dropped 2 bases and J dropped 6 bases, with 10 bases sitting between them. The CDR3 is CASSLLKGSGELFF. The CDR3 coding sequence is TGTGCCAGCAGCTTACTGAAAGGATCCGGGGAGCTGTTTTTT.

This sequence joins TRBV2 and TRBJ2-1; 8 nucleotides agree with TRBD2. V dropped 5 bases and J dropped 9; count of bases not matched to a gene: 6. CDR1 SNHLY and CDR2 FYNNEI come from the germline V gene. The CDR3 has 13 residues. The CDR3 protein is CASSSGTRGEQFF. The CDR3 DNA reads as TGTGCCAGCAGTTCCGGGACTAGAGGTGAGCAGTTCTTC.

The gene calls are TRBV6-1 and TRBJ2-7, with D uncertain. V was trimmed by 4 bases and J by 3 bases, leaving 1 base between them. This CDR3 is 10 amino acids long. Germline CDR1 MNHNS, CDR2 SASEGT. CDR3 sequence: CASSGYEQYF. The CDR3 nucleotides read TGTGCCAGCAGTGGCTACGAGCAGTACTTC.

The chain carries TRBV5-5 and TRBJ2-7; TRBD2 aligns across 8 bases. V shed 6 bases and J 5 bases; nucleotides not matched to a gene: 10. The CDR3 covers 14 residues. CDR1 and CDR2 (germline): SGHKS, YYEKEE (reference sequence). CDR3 in DNA: TGTGCCAGCAATCGTCAAGCGGGAGCGGACGAGCAGTACTTC. It yields the protein CASNRQAGADEQYF.

The chain recombines TRBV29-1 with TRBJ2-3; 7 bases are shared with TRBD2. V lost 7 bases, J lost 5 bases, and 9 bases stayed unmatched. The CDR3 totals 13 residues. The germline V gene encodes CDR1 SQVTM and CDR2 ANQGSEA. As DNA, the CDR3 is TGCAGCGCATACGGACTAGACGGAGATACGCAGTATTTT. This codes for CSAYGLDGDTQYF.

Remarks on this clonotype: The CDR3 carries no conserved terminal phenylalanine or tryptophan, so it likely arises from a read error. The J gene is TRBJ2-3, the V gene TRBV7-6, with D perhaps given as TRBD1 or TRBD2 (5 bases each). The germline V gene has CDR1 SGHVS and CDR2 FNYEAQ. V gave up 5 bases and J gave up 2 bases, with 17 bases separating them. The CDR3 sequence is 16 residues long. CDR3 DNA: TGTGCCAGCAGCCTAAGCCTAGCTGGGGCCACAGATACGCAGTATGTT. Protein product: CASSLSLAGATDTQYV.

This clonotype was observed many times. This chain connects TRBV20-1 to TRBJ1-1; D might be TRBD1 (5 bases). Trimming took 7 bases from V and 1 from J, leaving 13 bases between them. The germline V gene encodes CDR1 DFQATT and CDR2 SNEGSKA (reference sequence). The CDR3 covers 13 residues. CDR3 nucleotides: TGCAGTGGGAACACTGACAGGAACACTGAAGCTTTCTTT. Its translation is CSGNTDRNTEAFF.

This clonotype was detected a few times. The CDR3 DNA is TGTGCCACCAGCAGAGATCTGGATGAAGCTTTCTTT. Amino acids: CATSRDLDEAFF. The rearrangement joins TRBV15 to TRBJ1-1; D gene uncertain. The CDR3 totals 12 residues. Trimming cost V 0 bases and J 7 bases, with 6 bases left between them. CDR1 is LNHNV and CDR2 is YYDKDF in the germline V gene (reference sequence).

At least ten counts were recorded for this clonotype. The chain combines TRBV5-8 with TRBJ2-3, with TRBD2 as a possible D gene (6 bases). The length of the CDR3 is 15 residues. V was pared by 4 bases and J by 0 bases, with 12 bases between. Germline CDR1 reads SGHTS; CDR2 reads YDEGEE. The CDR3 region is CASSHGTASTDTQYF. The CDR3 DNA reads TGTGCCAGCAGCCACGGGACTGCTAGCACAGATACGCAGTATTTT.

This clonotype was picked up one time. The J gene is TRBJ2-7, the V gene TRBV10-3; D gene uncertain. The CDR3 runs 13 residues. Germline assignment: CDR1 ENHRY and CDR2 SYGVKD. The V gene lost 5 bases and the J gene lost 3 bases, with 11 bases spanning the gap. The CDR3 spells CAISTAANYEQYF. The CDR3 DNA is TGTGCCATCAGTACAGCTGCCAACTACGAGCAGTACTTC.

This sequence joins TRBV20-1 and TRBJ2-1, with 8 bases that match TRBD2. The CDR3 sequence is 14 residues long. In germline, CDR1 is DFQATT, CDR2 SNEGSKA (reference sequence). The ends lost 3 bases at V and 4 bases at J; junction bases unmatched: 5. For the CDR3, the DNA is TGCAGTGCTAGTACTAGCGGAAAGTACAATGAGCAGTTCTTC. It yields the protein CSASTSGKYNEQFF.